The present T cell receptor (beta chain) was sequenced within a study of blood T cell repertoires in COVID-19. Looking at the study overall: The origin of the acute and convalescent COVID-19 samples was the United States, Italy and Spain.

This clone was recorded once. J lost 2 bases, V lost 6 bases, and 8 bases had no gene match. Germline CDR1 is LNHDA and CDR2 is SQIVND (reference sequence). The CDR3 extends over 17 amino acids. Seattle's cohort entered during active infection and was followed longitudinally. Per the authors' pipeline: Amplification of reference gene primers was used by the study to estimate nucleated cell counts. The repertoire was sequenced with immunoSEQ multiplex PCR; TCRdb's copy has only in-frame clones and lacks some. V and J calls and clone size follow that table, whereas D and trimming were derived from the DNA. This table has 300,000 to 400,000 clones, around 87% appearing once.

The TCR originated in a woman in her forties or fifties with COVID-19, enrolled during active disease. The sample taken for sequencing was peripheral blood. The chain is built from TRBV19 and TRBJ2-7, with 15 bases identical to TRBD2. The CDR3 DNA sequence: TGTGCCAGTAGCCCCGGGACTAGCGGGAGGAATGCCTACGAGCAGTACTTC. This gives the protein CASSPGTSGRNAYEQYF.